These T cell receptor beta chains were read from a single sample in a study of blood T cell repertoires in COVID-19. Sequencing was performed with immunoSEQ multiplex PCR; in TCRdb, only in-frame clones are kept and a portion is missing. The sample lists 150,000 or so clones, around 80% occurring once. Specimen: peripheral blood. These TCRs come from a man between 60 and 75 years old with active or convalescent COVID-19. The CDR3 runs from the conserved cysteine through the conserved F or W. Fields, in order: V gene, D gene, clone size, J gene, CDR3 DNA, CDR3 protein. The D gene is left open where the match is weak. Clone size, where shown, is once, few, many, or a class for clones that have expanded.

TRBV9	TRBD2	once	TRBJ2-5	TGTGCCAGCAGCGTAGTAGCGGGGGGGCGAGAGACCCAGTACTTC	CASSVVAGGRETQYF
TRBV15	-	-	TRBJ1-2	TGTGCCACCAGCAGAGCCCCAGAAATGGTATATGGCTACACCTTC	CATSRAPEMVYGYTF
TRBV7-2	-	-	TRBJ2-5	TGTGCCAGCAGCTTAGCCAGGGTTCCAGAGACCCAGTACTTC	CASSLARVPETQYF
TRBV7-9	-	few	TRBJ2-7	TGTGCCAGCAGCACCCGACAGAACTACGAGCAGTACTTC	CASSTRQNYEQYF
TRBV27	-	-	TRBJ2-5	TGTGCCGGCCAACCTGCTACAGGGTCCCATGAGACCCAGTACTTC	CAGQPATGSHETQYF
TRBV6-2/TRBV6-3	-	-	TRBJ1-1	TGTGCCAGCAGTTACACCAGGCTGAACACTGAAGCTTTCTTT	CASSYTRLNTEAFF
TRBV18	-	-	TRBJ1-5	TGTGCCAGCTCACCAGGAGGGGTGAGCAATCAGCCCCAGCATTTT	CASSPGGVSNQPQHF
TRBV5-6	TRBD1	-	TRBJ2-3	TGTGCCAGCAGCTTATGGACAGGTACAGATACGCAGTATTTT	CASSLWTGTDTQYF
TRBV7-9	TRBD1	-	TRBJ1-1	TGTGCCAGCAGCTTCGGGACAGGGAGCAACACTGAAGCTTTCTTT	CASSFGTGSNTEAFF
TRBV4-2	TRBD1	few	TRBJ2-5	TGTGCCAGCAGCAAGGGACAGACCCAAGAGACCCAGTACTTC	CASSKGQTQETQYF
TRBV15	TRBD2	-	TRBJ2-3	TGTGCCACCAGCCGGGGGACTAGCGGGGGGGCCTGGACAGATACGCAGTATTTT	CATSRGTSGGAWTDTQYF
TRBV4-2	TRBD2	-	TRBJ2-2	TGTGCCAGCAGCCAAGAGGCTAGCGGGAGGGCTCTCGGGGAGCTGTTTTTT	CASSQEASGRALGELFF
TRBV3-1/TRBV3-2	-	-	TRBJ2-2	TGTGCCAGCAGCCAAGATTGGAGGGAGCGTGGGACCGGGGAGCTGTTTTTT	CASSQDWRERGTGELFF
TRBV9	TRBD2	-	TRBJ2-1	TGTGCCAGCAGCGTAGTATCCAGCGGGAGTTTATCCTACAATGAGCAGTTCTTC	CASSVVSSGSLSYNEQFF
TRBV27	-	-	TRBJ2-1	TGTGCCAGCAGTTTATTTCAGTACAATGAGCAGTTCTTC	CASSLFQYNEQFF
TRBV5-1	TRBD1	-	TRBJ2-1	TGCGCCAGCAGCACAGGGACAGCCTACAATGAGCAGTTCTTC	CASSTGTAYNEQFF
TRBV24-1	TRBD2	-	TRBJ2-2	TGTGCCACCAGTCTAGCGGGCCTCACCGGGGAGCTGTTTTTT	CATSLAGLTGELFF
TRBV24-1	-	-	TRBJ2-1	TGTGCCACCAGTGATCAAACCTTAGGGGGGGGGAGCTCCTACAATGAGCAGTTCTTC	CATSDQTLGGGSSYNEQFF
TRBV15	TRBD1	-	TRBJ2-1	TGTGCCACCAGCAGAGGGACAGGGGGCCCCTACAATGAGCAGTTCTTC	CATSRGTGGPYNEQFF